These T cell receptor beta chains were read from a single sample in a study of T cell responses to AZD1222 COVID-19 vaccine. Sequencing used immunoSEQ multiplex PCR; TCRdb keeps in-frame clones, though not all of them. The data hold approximately 80,000 clones, with roughly 88% observed a single time. The sample consisted of peripheral blood, taken 28 days after the second AZD1222 dose. These receptors originate from an adult who received the AZD1222 COVID-19 vaccine. Both conserved end residues are part of each CDR3. The order of the fields is D gene, clone size, V gene, J gene, CDR3 DNA, CDR3 protein. The D gene is left open where the match is weak. The listing skips clone size in some rows; elsewhere it reads once, few, many or a size class.

TRBD1	.	TRBV5-5	TRBJ1-2	TGTGCCAGCAGCTTGGACAGGGGTGGCTATGGCTACACCTTC	CASSLDRGGYGYTF
.	.	TRBV19	TRBJ1-1	TGTGCCAGTAGTGGCCAGGGTATCGCTGAAGCTTTCTTT	CASSGQGIAEAFF
.	.	TRBV10-2	TRBJ2-5	TGCGCCAGCAGTGCCCGGACCCATCAAGAGACCCAGTACTTC	CASSARTHQETQYF
TRBD2	once	TRBV18	TRBJ2-3	TGTGCCAGCTCACCACTCCTACTAGCGGGGGGGTCAGATACGCAGTATTTT	CASSPLLLAGGSDTQYF
.	.	TRBV27	TRBJ1-6	TGTGCCAGCAGTTTGCTAGATGGGGAGTTGAGGAATTCACCCCTCCACTTT	CASSLLDGELRNSPLHF
.	.	TRBV7-9	TRBJ1-5	TGTGCCAGCAGCTTTGGCAATCAGCCCCAGCATTTT	CASSFGNQPQHF
.	.	TRBV7-6	TRBJ1-3	TGTGCCAGCAGCGCCTGGATAGGTGAAGGAAACACCATATATTTT	CASSAWIGEGNTIYF
TRBD1	once	TRBV19	TRBJ1-1	TGTGCCAGTAGCAGGGACGGACGAGGGGGCCGTACTGAAGCTTTCTTT	CASSRDGRGGRTEAFF
TRBD1	.	TRBV6-5	TRBJ1-6	TGTGCCAGCGGACGGGACAGAACTAATTCACCCCTCCACTTT	CASGRDRTNSPLHF
TRBD1	.	TRBV6-1	TRBJ2-2	TGTGCCAGCGGGGAGGCAGGGGGCGCGTCCGGGGAGCTGTTTTTT	CASGEAGGASGELFF
.	.	TRBV27	TRBJ1-2	TGTGCCAGCAGCCAACACCACTGGACAGTCCCATGGGACTATGGCTACACCTTC	CASSQHHWTVPWDYGYTF
.	.	TRBV28	TRBJ2-1	TGTGCCAGCCTAGGGGGCAATGAGCAGTTCTTC	CASLGGNEQFF
.	.	TRBV28	TRBJ2-7	TGTGCCAGCAGGGGTAGCCTCTACGAGCAGTACTTC	CASRGSLYEQYF
TRBD1	.	TRBV28	TRBJ1-2	TGTGCCAGCAGTTTTGGGACAGGGTTCTTTGGCTACACCTTC	CASSFGTGFFGYTF
TRBD1	.	TRBV19	TRBJ2-7	TGTGCCACCTCTCCGGGACAGGGGGCATACGAGCAGTACTTC	CATSPGQGAYEQYF
TRBD2	.	TRBV7-9	TRBJ2-1	TGTGCCAGCAGCTTGGGACTAGCTAACAATGAGCAGTTCTTC	CASSLGLANNEQFF
.	once	TRBV7-2	TRBJ2-1	TGTGCCAGCAGCTTAAGTCGCGGGATGGGGAATGAGCAGTTCTTC	CASSLSRGMGNEQFF
.	.	TRBV5-8	TRBJ1-2	TGTGCCAGCAGCTTGAGTCCGGGGAACTATGGCTACACCTTC	CASSLSPGNYGYTF
.	.	TRBV6-6	TRBJ1-5	TGTGCCAGCAGTTACTCCGGGCAAGGTAGCAATCAGCCCCAGCATTTT	CASSYSGQGSNQPQHF
.	.	TRBV4-2	TRBJ1-2	TGTGCCAGCAGCTCCGAGGGCGGGGGTGACTATGGCTACACCTTC	CASSSEGGGDYGYTF
.	few	TRBV27	TRBJ1-5	TGTGCCAGCAAACAACTGAATCAGCCCCAGCATTTT	CASKQLNQPQHF
.	.	TRBV2	TRBJ1-6	TGTGCCAGCAGTGGTCCGGAGTCACCCCTCCACTTT	CASSGPESPLHF
TRBD1	.	TRBV9	TRBJ2-7	TGTGCCAGCAGCGTAGGTGGGGACAGGGGGCGCAGCGAGCAGTACTTC	CASSVGGDRGRSEQYF
.	.	TRBV6-4	TRBJ1-2	TGTGCCAGCAGTCACACGGGACAAGGCTATGGCTACACCTTC	CASSHTGQGYGYTF
.	.	TRBV3-1/TRBV3-2	TRBJ2-7	TGTGCCAGCAGCGAAAGCGGAGCTCGGGGCGAGCAGTACTTC	CASSESGARGEQYF
.	.	TRBV10-3	TRBJ1-5	TGTGCCATCAAGGCCGAGAGCAATCAGCCCCAGCATTTT	CAIKAESNQPQHF
TRBD1	.	TRBV6-5	TRBJ1-2	TGTGCCAGCGGAAGGACAGGGAAAGACTATGGCTACACCTTC	CASGRTGKDYGYTF
.	.	TRBV6-1	TRBJ2-1	TGTGCCAGCAGTGAAATTTGGCAGGCTTCTACCTACAATGAGCAGTTCTTC	CASSEIWQASTYNEQFF
TRBD2	.	TRBV6-5	TRBJ2-1	TGTGCCAGCGCCCCTTTAGCGGGAGCGTTCAATGAGCAGTTCTTC	CASAPLAGAFNEQFF
.	.	TRBV12-3/TRBV12-4	TRBJ2-1	TGTGCCAGCAGTTGGAGCTATGAGCAGTTCTTC	CASSWSYEQFF
.	.	TRBV19	TRBJ1-2	TGTGCCAGTAGTATTAACAGGGACGCTGGCTACACCTTC	CASSINRDAGYTF
.	.	TRBV9	TRBJ2-3	TGTGCCAGCAGCGTAGGCCCTAGCGCAAGCACAGATACGCAGTATTTT	CASSVGPSASTDTQYF
TRBD2	.	TRBV29-1	TRBJ2-7	TGCAGCGTCGCCGGGATCATAGCGGGAGTTGGTTACGAGCAGTACTTC	CSVAGIIAGVGYEQYF
.	once	TRBV18	TRBJ2-3	TGTGCCAGCTCACCACCTACAGGGATTGATACGCAGTATTTT	CASSPPTGIDTQYF
.	few	TRBV7-2	TRBJ1-1	TGTGCCAGCAGCCACCCACGGACTGAAGCTTTCTTT	CASSHPRTEAFF
.	.	TRBV28	TRBJ1-4	TGTGCCAGCACCATACGCCGGGCCTCTAATGAAAAACTGTTTTTT	CASTIRRASNEKLFF
.	.	TRBV6-6	TRBJ2-7	TGTGCCAGCAGGCCCAGCAGCTCCTACGAGCAGTACTTC	CASRPSSSYEQYF
TRBD2	.	TRBV5-6	TRBJ2-7	TGTGCCAGCAGCTTATACGCGGGGAGGGACCTCGACGAGCAGTACTTC	CASSLYAGRDLDEQYF
TRBD1	few	TRBV18	TRBJ1-3	TGTGCCAGCTCACCAGGGACAGGCGATCAAGGCACCATATATTTT	CASSPGTGDQGTIYF
.	once	TRBV6-2/TRBV6-3	TRBJ1-2	TGTGCCAGCAGTACAGGGTCTGGCTATGGCTACACCTTC	CASSTGSGYGYTF
.	few	TRBV10-3	TRBJ1-6	TGTGCCATCAGTGAGTCAACAGGCGGAAATTCACCCCTCCACTTT	CAISESTGGNSPLHF
TRBD2	medium-sized	TRBV5-3	TRBJ2-7	TGTGCCAGAAGCCATGGGGTTAGCGGGAGGACCCGCTCCTACGAGCAGTACTTC	CARSHGVSGRTRSYEQYF
.	.	TRBV15	TRBJ2-5	TGTGCCACCAGCCGAGAAGGGGGTGGAGAGACCCAGTACTTC	CATSREGGGETQYF
.	.	TRBV6-5	TRBJ1-3	TGTGCCAGCTCCCCGGGCCGAAACACCATATATTTT	CASSPGRNTIYF
.	.	TRBV28	TRBJ1-4	TGTGCCAGCAGTCCCGGGGGCAGGGTAGACGAAAAACTGTTTTTT	CASSPGGRVDEKLFF